Listed here are 14 T cell receptor beta chains from one sample, sequenced in a study of graft-versus-host responses after intestinal transplantation. Libraries were prepared by immunoSEQ multiplex PCR; TCRdb keeps only in-frame clonotypes and omits some of them. The sample consists of around 64,000 clones, almost 95% of them appearing once. These receptors lack a known antigen. The sequences come from unstimulated CD4+ T cells sorted from spleen or lymph node cells, collected before transplant. Receptor source: a human donor who was the organ donor for an intestinal transplant.

V usage is TRBV12-5 and J usage is TRBJ2-1; a possible D gene is TRBD1 (6 bases). CDR3 length equals 14 residues. V gave up 4 bases and J gave up 3 bases, with 10 bases separating them. CDR1 is LGHNT, CDR2 FRNRAP, per germline. DNA of the CDR3: TGTGCTAGTGGTTCCGGGACACACTACAATGAGCAGTTCTTC. It yields the protein CASGSGTHYNEQFF.

On this clone: The same CDR3 arises from other DNA sequences in this sample as well. The chain employs TRBV7-2 and TRBJ2-7, with D possibly being TRBD1 (6 bases). Per the germline V gene, CDR1 is SGHTA and CDR2 is FQGNSA. The CDR3 covers 13 residues. V lost 0 bases, J lost 4 bases, and 7 bases lay in between. CDR3 amino acids: CASSLAGGYEQYF. The CDR3 coding sequence is TGTGCCAGCAGCTTAGCAGGGGGATACGAGCAGTACTTC.

The V call is TRBV18, the J call TRBJ2-3; maybe TRBD1 (5 bases). V was clipped by 2 bases and J by 0 bases, with 15 bases between them. This CDR3 has 17 residues. Germline V lookup: CDR1 KGHSH, CDR2 LQKENI. Here the CDR3 reads CASSPYPDSPSTDTQYF. The CDR3 region has the DNA TGTGCCAGCTCACCATACCCCGACAGCCCTAGCACAGATACGCAGTATTTT. The full variable domain, completed using reference TRBV18 and TRBJ2-3, is NAGVMQNPRHLVRRRGQEARLRCSPMKGHSHVYWYRQLPEEGLKFMVYLQKENIIDESGMPKERFSAEFPKEGPSILRIQQVVRGDSAAYFCASSPYPDSPSTDTQYFGPGTRLTVL.

The chain carries TRBV18 and TRBJ2-1; 8 nucleotides match TRBD1. V dropped 6 bases and J dropped 2; count of bases not matched to a gene: 6. The CDR3 totals 15 residues. The germline V gene has CDR1 KGHSH and CDR2 LQKENI. As DNA, the CDR3 is TGTGCCAGCTCCACCGGACAGGGTACCTACAATGAGCAGTTCTTC. This translates into CASSTGQGTYNEQFF.

The chain uses TRBV11-1 and TRBJ1-2, with 9 bases that match TRBD1. The CDR3 has 15 amino acids. V lost 5 bases to trimming and J lost 7 bases; unmatched junction nucleotides: 11. Germline V gene lookup returns CDR1 SGHAT and CDR2 FQDESV (reference sequence). The DNA for the CDR3 is TGTGCCAGCAGCACTCCGGGACAGGGAAGGGGTGGCTACACCTTC. Amino acid sequence: CASSTPGQGRGGYTF.

This chain connects TRBV7-2 to TRBJ2-5; TRBD1 is a possible D gene (6 bases). V shed 5 bases and J shed 7 bases, with 26 bases lying between them. Germline V lookup: CDR1 SGHTA, CDR2 FQGNSA. The CDR3 is 17 amino acids. This chain's CDR3 is CASSPGAGRGPSGTQYF. The CDR3 nucleotides read TGTGCCAGCAGCCCAGGGGCAGGCAGGGGACCCTCCGGGACCCAGTACTTC.

This rearrangement joins TRBV27 to TRBJ2-3, with TRBD2 matching 8 bases. The CDR3 is 16 residues long. The germline CDR1 and CDR2 sequences are MNHEY and SMNVEV (reference sequence). V shed 5 bases, J shed 6 bases, and the junction held 13 bases outside the gene matches. The CDR3 nucleotides read TGTGCCAGCAGTCAATCGGGGGGGGTACGAGTGGATACGCAGTATTTT. Its translation is CASSQSGGVRVDTQYF.

V is TRBV27 and J is TRBJ1-3; D is undetermined. The CDR3 totals 17 residues. The germline gives CDR1 MNHEY, CDR2 SMNVEV (reference sequence). V was cut by 6 bases and J by 0 bases, with 18 bases left in between. The CDR3: CASSRSTPLSSGNTIYF. CDR3 nucleotide sequence: TGTGCCAGCAGCCGGTCGACACCCCTATCCTCTGGAAACACCATATATTTT.

The chain recombines TRBV10-3 with TRBJ2-3; 8 bases align to TRBD2. CDR3 length equals 18 residues. With 4 bases clipped from V and 6 bases from J, the junction kept 18 bases outside the gene matches. In germline, CDR1 is ENHRY, CDR2 SYGVKD. CDR3 DNA sequence: TGTGCCATCAGTGCAGTTGGATTCGGTGGCGGGGGGAAGGATACGCAGTATTTT. Its protein product is CAISAVGFGGGGKDTQYF.

The rearrangement uses TRBV5-4 and TRBJ2-1, with 13 bases identical to TRBD2. J gave up 4 bases and V 4 bases, and 5 bases lay outside the gene matches. The CDR3 consists of 16 residues. The germline gives CDR1 SGHNT, CDR2 YYREEE (reference sequence). CDR3 nucleotides: TGTGCCAGCAGCGCGGGACTAGCGGGGCCTTACAATGAGCAGTTCTTC. It translates to CASSAGLAGPYNEQFF.

The chain links TRBV18 to TRBJ1-5, with D possibly being TRBD1 (5 bases). V dropped 1 base and J dropped 1 base, with 8 bases sitting between them. Germline assignment: CDR1 KGHSH and CDR2 LQKENI. CDR3 size: 15 residues. CDR3 in DNA: TGTGCCAGCTCACCACTGGGGGAAAGCAATCAGCCCCAGCATTTT. This sequence encodes CASSPLGESNQPQHF.

The gene calls are TRBV6-1 and TRBJ2-1; possible D gene TRBD1, 6 bases. Germline CDR1 reads MNHNS; CDR2 reads SASEGT. This CDR3 has 15 residues. Trimming took off 3 bases at V and 8 bases at J, with 17 bases between the two ends. CDR3 protein: CASSESQGLFDEQFF. DNA of the CDR3: TGTGCCAGCAGTGAGAGCCAGGGGTTGTTCGATGAGCAGTTCTTC.

CDR3 in DNA: TGTGCCAGCAGTTCAAGTGGTTTGGGAGGCTACACCTTC. It codes for CASSSSGLGGYTF. V is TRBV6-6 and J is TRBJ1-2; D gene uncertain. Trimming shortened V by 4 bases and J by 8 bases, and 14 bases separated the two germline ends. The CDR3 sequence is 13 residues long. CDR1 MNHNY and CDR2 SVGAGI come from the germline V gene (reference sequence).

Details on this clone: One end of the junction does not line up with germline, which may come from a read error. The V and J genes are TRBV7-7 and TRBJ2-1, with 9 positions matching TRBD1. Germline V gives CDR1 SSHAT, CDR2 FNYEAQ (reference sequence). The CDR3 covers 15 residues. This CDR3 is CASSPGTGKGNEQFF. The DNA of the CDR3 is TGTGCTAGCAGCCCGGGGACAGGGAAAGGCAATGAGCAGTTCTTC. Complete variable domain (other parts from reference TRBV7-7 and TRBJ2-1): GAGVSQSPRYKVTKRGQDVTLRCDPISSHATLYWYQQALGQGPEFLTYFNYEAQPDKSGLPSDRFSAERPEGSISTLTIQRTEQRDSAMYRCASSPGTGKGNEQFFGPGTRLTVL.